This is a list of T cell receptor beta chains from one sample in a study of sequential checkpoint blockade in melanoma. The repertoire was sequenced with immunoSEQ multiplex PCR; TCRdb's copy has only in-frame clones and lacks some. The sample holds under 40,000 clones, 70% to 90% seen once. Material: CD8+ T cells sorted from blood (inferred from file names), obtained from a patient given nivolumab and ipilimumab in sequence. The receptors derive from a human donor with melanoma. The CDR3 runs from the conserved cysteine through the conserved F or W. The D gene is left open where the match is weak. Rows may omit the clone size; those that give it use once, few, many or a size class.

cdr3_length clone_size j_call d_call v_call cdr3_aa cdr3_nt
12 . TRBJ2-7 . TRBV19 CASSSGIYGQYF TGTGCCAGTAGCTCGGGGATCTACGGGCAGTACTTC
16 once TRBJ2-7 TRBD1 TRBV4-2 CASSQESGGQGFEQYF TGTGCCAGCAGCCAGGAATCCGGTGGACAGGGATTCGAGCAGTACTTC
13 . TRBJ1-1 . TRBV27 CASSSAGNTEAFF TGTGCCAGCAGTTCCGCCGGGAACACTGAAGCTTTCTTT
18 . TRBJ2-1 . TRBV5-1 CASSFGSQGHGRGNEQFF TGCGCCAGCAGCTTCGGGTCCCAGGGCCACGGACGGGGGAATGAGCAGTTCTTC
14 . TRBJ2-7 . TRBV27 CASSLSGQPYEQYF TGTGCCAGCAGTTTGTCGGGACAACCCTACGAGCAGTACTTC
15 once TRBJ1-4 . TRBV9 CASSVVGAQGEKLFF TGTGCCAGCAGCGTAGTAGGGGCACAAGGTGAAAAACTGTTTTTT
14 . TRBJ2-4 . TRBV29-1 CSVGDNLAKNIQYF TGCAGCGTCGGGGACAACCTAGCCAAAAACATTCAGTACTTC
11 once TRBJ1-1 . TRBV20-1 CSASGNPEAFF TGCAGTGCTTCAGGGAACCCTGAAGCTTTCTTT
15 . TRBJ1-1 TRBD1 TRBV18 CASSPPDRGRIEAFF TGTGCCAGCTCACCACCGGACAGGGGGCGGATCGAAGCTTTCTTT
17 . TRBJ2-1 TRBD2 TRBV5-1 CASSLGLAGGGVNEQFF TGCGCCAGCAGCTTGGGTCTAGCGGGTGGTGGGGTAAATGAGCAGTTCTTC
16 once TRBJ2-7 TRBD2 TRBV7-9 CASSLAFSGAEYEQYF TGTGCCAGCAGCTTAGCGTTCAGCGGGGCAGAATACGAGCAGTACTTC
13 . TRBJ2-5 . TRBV6-5 CASSPPGEETQYF TGTGCCAGCAGCCCGCCAGGGGAGGAGACCCAGTACTTC
16 . TRBJ1-5 . TRBV19 CASSTLGMLGNQPQHF TGTGCCAGTAGTACGCTCGGGATGTTGGGCAATCAGCCCCAGCATTTT
16 few TRBJ2-2 . TRBV10-1 CASSLQRQPNTGELFF TGCGCCAGCTCCCTCCAAAGACAACCGAACACCGGGGAGCTGTTTTTT
19 . TRBJ2-2 . TRBV5-1 CASSLPGQGSGVPAGELFF .
14 once TRBJ1-5 . TRBV19 CASSEGQKNQPQHF TGTGCCAGTAGTGAAGGACAGAAAAATCAGCCCCAGCATTTT
15 . TRBJ2-2 . TRBV27 CASSLSRRNTGELFF TGTGCCAGCAGTTTATCCCGGAGGAACACCGGGGAGCTGTTTTTT
15 . TRBJ2-1 TRBD1 TRBV5-6 CASSLGDRGFNEQFF TGTGCCAGCAGCTTGGGGGACAGGGGGTTCAATGAGCAGTTCTTC
16 . TRBJ2-6 . TRBV4-3 CASSQGDSSGANVLTF TGCGCCAGCAGCCAAGGCGACAGCTCTGGGGCCAACGTCCTGACTTTC
12 . TRBJ2-1 . TRBV14 CASSPTNNEQFF TGTGCCAGCAGCCCGACTAACAATGAGCAGTTCTTC
20 . TRBJ2-6 . TRBV9 CASSVGSVGLPTRGANVLTF TGTGCCAGCAGCGTAGGATCAGTGGGGCTCCCAACCCGTGGGGCCAACGTCCTGACTTTC
14 . TRBJ2-7 TRBD2 TRBV9 CASSVAGGPYEQYF TGTGCCAGCAGCGTAGCGGGAGGGCCCTACGAGCAGTACTTC
14 few TRBJ1-2 TRBD1 TRBV13 CASSKDREEYGYTF TGTGCCAGCAGCAAGGACAGGGAGGAGTATGGCTACACCTTC
15 once TRBJ1-1 TRBD1 TRBV27 CASSLPGQGGTEAFF TGTGCCAGCAGCTTACCCGGACAGGGAGGAACTGAAGCTTTCTTT
15 . TRBJ2-3 . TRBV5-5 CASSLAGRGADTQYF TGTGCCAGCAGCTTGGCTGGCAGGGGGGCAGATACGCAGTATTTT
14 . TRBJ1-3 . TRBV5-8 CASSFGGIGNTIYF TGTGCCAGCAGCTTTGGGGGGATAGGAAACACCATATATTTT
15 few TRBJ1-3 . TRBV5-4 CASSLDGNSGNTIYF TGTGCCAGCAGCTTGGATGGCAACTCTGGAAACACCATATATTTT
15 once TRBJ1-4 TRBD1 TRBV9 CASSGTGGGIEKLFF TGTGCCAGCAGCGGGACAGGGGGCGGAATTGAAAAACTGTTTTTT